These 26 T cell receptor beta chains came from one sample sequenced in a study of cytomegalovirus exposure and HLA in healthy donors (TCRdb year 2017). Receptor libraries were prepared by the immunoSEQ multiplex PCR assay. Imported from immuneACCESS, the table was reduced by TCRdb to in-frame sequences with V and J called. These copies leave out some clones; in studies compared against another copy, an unresolved V gene accounts for under half, and the cause of the remainder is not known. This sample comprises some 65,000 clones, 95% to 97% of them detected only once. The top ten constitute around 2.2% of the sample. The sequenced sample was PBMCs. These receptors came from a young man in good health and CMV-seronegative.

This sequence joins TRBV7-9 and TRBJ2-3, with TRBD1 as a possible D gene (6 bases). Germline V gene sequence: CDR1 SEHNR, CDR2 FQNEAQ (reference sequence). V lost 4 bases and J 0 bases, leaving 8 bases between the germline ends. The CDR3 is 14 residues long. CDR3 sequence: CASSSQGSTDTQYF. CDR3 coding DNA: TGTGCCAGCAGCTCCCAGGGGAGCACAGATACGCAGTATTTT.

The chain uses TRBV7-6 and TRBJ2-7; tentatively, D is TRBD1 (5 bases). The V and J ends lost 0 bases and 6 bases respectively, with 15 bases between them. Germline V gene lookup returns CDR1 SGHVS and CDR2 FNYEAQ. The CDR3 is 15 residues long. The chain's CDR3 is CASSLARAGFGEQYF. The DNA of the CDR3 is TGTGCCAGCAGCTTAGCTCGGGCAGGGTTCGGCGAGCAGTACTTC.

CDR3 nucleotides: TGTGCCAGCAGTCGAAGTGGGGGGACCCTCTATGGCTACACCTTC. The encoded protein is CASSRSGGTLYGYTF. The chain employs TRBV28 and TRBJ1-2; D may be TRBD1 (5 bases). CDR1 is MDHEN and CDR2 is SYDVKM in the germline V gene. The CDR3 sequence is 15 residues long. The V end lost 5 bases, the J end lost 4 bases, and 17 bases lay between the germline ends.

The rearrangement joins TRBV6-1 to TRBJ1-5, with D possibly matching TRBD1 (5 bases). Between the trimmed V and J ends, which lost 2 bases and 0 bases, there was a span of 14 bases. This CDR3 region has 17 residues. The germline V gene has CDR1 MNHNS and CDR2 SASEGT. CDR3 amino acids: CASSELVRAYSNQPQHF. CDR3 DNA: TGTGCCAGCAGTGAATTGGTCAGGGCTTATAGCAATCAGCCCCAGCATTTT.

The J gene is TRBJ2-5, the V gene TRBV7-8; TRBD1 aligns across 9 bases. This CDR3 is built from 18 residues. Germline V gene lookup returns CDR1 SGHVS and CDR2 FQNEAQ. The ends lost 4 bases at V and 5 bases at J; junction bases unmatched: 17. The CDR3 nucleotides are TGTGCCAGCAGCTCAAGTCCGGGACAGGGCAAGGGACGGGAGACCCAGTACTTC. This gives the protein CASSSSPGQGKGRETQYF.

The chain has TRBV6-1 and TRBJ2-7; 11 nucleotides line up with TRBD2. Trimming at V came to 1 base and at J to 2 bases, leaving 4 bases not matched to a gene. Germline V CDR1 and CDR2: MNHNS, SASEGT. This CDR3 region has 16 residues. The CDR3 protein is CASSEGSGRAPYEQYF. DNA for the CDR3: TGTGCCAGCAGTGAAGGTAGCGGGAGGGCCCCCTACGAGCAGTACTTC.

This clone was picked up one time. The J gene is TRBJ2-5, the V gene TRBV11-2, with D unresolved. This CDR3 contains 18 residues. CDR1 SGHAT and CDR2 FQNNGV come from the germline V gene. V lost 2 bases and J lost 1, with 20 bases in between. The CDR3 coding sequence is TGTGCCAGCAGCTTACTGATGAAACAGAGCCTCAGCCAAGAGACCCAGTACTTC. Translated: CASSLLMKQSLSQETQYF.

V and J are TRBV19 and TRBJ1-5; 7 bases fit TRBD1. This CDR3 is built from 13 residues. Germline CDR1 and CDR2: LNHDA and SQIVND (reference sequence). The ends lost 6 bases at V and 4 bases at J; junction bases unmatched: 3. This chain's CDR3 is CASSTTGNQPQHF. CDR3 in DNA: TGTGCCAGTAGCACGACAGGGAATCAGCCCCAGCATTTT.

The J gene is TRBJ1-4, the V gene TRBV7-2; D is possibly TRBD1 (5 bases). Germline CDR1 and CDR2: SGHTA and FQGNSA. This CDR3 region has 15 residues. V was trimmed by 2 bases and J by 0 bases, leaving 7 bases between them. The CDR3 region is CASSLRQTTNEKLFF. CDR3 coding DNA: TGTGCCAGCAGCTTACGACAGACAACTAATGAAAAACTGTTTTTT.

V and J are TRBV6-1 and TRBJ1-5; weak D call: TRBD1 (5 bases). The CDR3 consists of 12 residues. CDR1 is MNHNS, CDR2 SASEGT, per germline. V was shortened by 10 bases and J by 1 base, with 8 bases between the two germline ends. The CDR3 DNA sequence: TGTGCCACCCGGACAAGCAATCAGCCCCAGCATTTT. As protein: CATRTSNQPQHF.

The rearrangement uses TRBV5-4 and TRBJ1-1; D uncertain. Germline V gene lookup returns CDR1 SGHNT and CDR2 YYREEE (reference sequence). The CDR3 length is 15 residues. Trimming took 1 base from V and 1 from J, leaving 11 bases between them. In nucleotides, the CDR3 is TGTGCCAGCAGCTTGAGGGAGGGCCAGAACACTGAAGCTTTCTTT. Translated: CASSLREGQNTEAFF.

The genes are TRBV11-2 and TRBJ1-1, with 9 bases identical to TRBD1. V trimming: 6 bases; J trimming: 5 bases; junction bases outside the gene matches: 4. Germline CDR1 SGHAT, CDR2 FQNNGV. CDR3 length equals 13 residues. The CDR3 region has the DNA TGTGCCAGCAGTCGACAGGGGGGAACTGAAGCTTTCTTT. Its translation: CASSRQGGTEAFF.

J is TRBJ2-2 and V is TRBV10-1; tentatively, D is TRBD1 (6 bases). Between the trimmed V and J ends, which lost 5 bases and 5 bases, there was a span of 9 bases. The germline V gene encodes CDR1 WNHNN and CDR2 SYGVQD (reference sequence). The CDR3 is 13 amino acids. The chain's CDR3 is CASSSQGTGELFF. The CDR3 DNA reads as TGCGCCAGCAGTTCGCAGGGGACCGGGGAGCTGTTTTTT.

This clone came up once. The genes are TRBV12-5 and TRBJ2-2, with 8 bases lining up with TRBD1. The J segment lost 5 bases and the V segment lost 4 bases, leaving 6 bases of the junction unmatched. The CDR3 has 15 amino acids. Germline-derived CDR1 and CDR2 are LGHNT and FRNRAP. CDR3 bases: TGTGCTAGTGGTTCAGGGGGCACGAGAACCGGGGAGCTGTTTTTT. It specifies CASGSGGTRTGELFF.

The chain couples TRBV28 to TRBJ2-1, with D possibly matching TRBD1 (6 bases). Trimming took 2 bases from V and 1 from J, leaving 15 bases between them. This CDR3 region has 17 residues. Germline CDR1 reads MDHEN; CDR2 reads SYDVKM. Here the CDR3 reads CASSLVQGLGSYNEQFF. The DNA for the CDR3 is TGTGCCAGCAGTTTAGTACAGGGTTTAGGGTCCTACAATGAGCAGTTCTTC.

This chain uses TRBV19 with TRBJ1-5; 8 nucleotides align to TRBD1. Germline lookup yields CDR1 LNHDA and CDR2 SQIVND (reference sequence). The CDR3 contains 16 residues. With V trimmed by 4 bases and J by 3 bases, 8 bases remained unmatched. This CDR3 reads CASSNLPGQDNQPQHF. The CDR3 region has the DNA TGTGCCAGTAGTAACCTTCCGGGACAGGACAATCAGCCCCAGCATTTT.

This sequence joins TRBV11-1 and TRBJ2-2; tentatively, D is TRBD1 (6 bases). Germline CDR1 SGHAT, CDR2 FQDESV (reference sequence). The CDR3 is made up of 15 amino acids. V dropped 1 base and J dropped 5 bases, with 11 bases sitting between them. The CDR3 nucleotides are TGTGCCAGCAGCTTAGTTGGCAGGGGTACCGGGGAGCTGTTTTTT. Its translation: CASSLVGRGTGELFF.

DNA of the CDR3: TGTGCCAGCAGCTTGACGGGGACTACCTACGAGCAGTACTTC. Protein sequence: CASSLTGTTYEQYF. The rearrangement links TRBV7-2 to TRBJ2-7; 7 positions agree with TRBD2. J lost 2 bases, V lost 3 bases, and 4 bases had no gene match. This CDR3 has 14 amino acids. Germline CDR1 SGHTA, CDR2 FQGNSA. The full variable domain, in which reference TRBV7-2 and TRBJ2-7 provide the parts outside the CDR3, is GAGVSQSPSNKVTEKGKDVELRCDPISGHTALYWYRQSLGQGLEFLIYFQGNSAPDKSGLPSDRFSAERTGGSVSTLTIQRTQQEDSAVYLCASSLTGTTYEQYFGPGTRLTVT.

The chain combines TRBV19 with TRBJ2-7; a possible D gene is TRBD1 (5 bases). The V gene lost 4 bases and the J gene lost 2 bases, with 12 bases spanning the gap. The CDR3 runs 14 residues. From germline, CDR1 is LNHDA and CDR2 SQIVND (reference sequence). The CDR3 region is CASSTDSQAYEQYF. The CDR3 region has the DNA TGTGCCAGTAGTACAGACAGTCAAGCCTACGAGCAGTACTTC.

This clone was seen only a few times. This sequence joins TRBV15 and TRBJ1-4; D not certain. V was clipped by 5 bases and J by 5 bases, with 12 bases between them. The length of the CDR3 is 14 residues. Germline V gene data show CDR1 as LNHNV and CDR2 as YYDKDF (reference sequence). The CDR3 protein is CATSAGGRNEKLFF. CDR3 DNA: TGTGCCACCAGCGCGGGCGGTAGGAATGAAAAACTGTTTTTT.

With respect to this clone: Other nucleotide sequences from this sample produce the same CDR3. The CDR3 reads CASSWNRGHEKLFF. DNA for the CDR3: TGTGCCAGCAGCTGGAACAGGGGTCATGAAAAACTGTTTTTT. The chain uses TRBV5-6 and TRBJ1-4, with TRBD1 matching 7 bases. Germline CDR1 SGHDT, CDR2 YYEEEE. The CDR3 has 14 amino acids. V lost 3 bases to trimming and J lost 6 bases; unmatched junction nucleotides: 5.

This clone was seen a single time. The chain uses TRBV7-9 and TRBJ2-5; D uncertain. V shed 8 bases and J shed 1 base, with 11 bases lying between them. The germline V gene has CDR1 SEHNR and CDR2 FQNEAQ (reference sequence). The CDR3 sequence is 13 residues long. CDR3: CASAKAPQETQYF. In nucleotides, the CDR3 is TGTGCCAGCGCCAAAGCTCCCCAAGAGACCCAGTACTTC.

CDR3 nucleotide sequence: TGTGCCAGCTCATCGCAGGCTCCAGACACTGAAGCTTTCTTT. Translated, it gives CASSSQAPDTEAFF. The chain carries TRBV18 and TRBJ1-1, with D hard to call. Germline values: CDR1 KGHSH, CDR2 LQKENI. V was pared by 5 bases and J by 3 bases, with 13 bases between. The CDR3 is 14 residues long.

V is TRBV5-4 and J is TRBJ2-3, with 7 bases lining up with TRBD2. Germline V CDR1 and CDR2: SGHNT, YYREEE (reference sequence). After removal of 1 base from V and 3 bases from J, the junction contained 8 bases not matched to a gene. The CDR3 consists of 16 residues. CDR3 DNA: TGTGCCAGCAGCTTGCGGCGGGAGTATTGGACAGATACGCAGTATTTT. Protein: CASSLRREYWTDTQYF.

The V and J genes are TRBV25-1 and TRBJ1-3, with D possibly matching TRBD1 (5 bases). CDR1 is MGHDK, CDR2 SYGVNS, per germline. The CDR3 sequence is 14 residues long. V lost 1 base, J lost 2 bases, and 6 bases lay in between. The CDR3 nucleotides are TGTGCCAGCAGTGAATGGGGCACTGGAAACACCATATATTTT. This sequence encodes CASSEWGTGNTIYF.

This sequence joins TRBV4-1 and TRBJ1-5; tentatively, D is TRBD1 (5 bases). There are 15 residues in the CDR3. V was cut by 0 bases and J by 4 bases, with 10 bases left in between. Looked up from germline, CDR1 is MGHRA and CDR2 is YSYEKL. Here the CDR3 DNA reads TGCGCCAGCAGCCAAGATGGGCAGGGAAATCAGCCCCAGCATTTT. As protein: CASSQDGQGNQPQHF.